The 8 T cell receptor beta chains in this list originate from one sample, sequenced in a study of T cells in Graves' hyperthyroidism and ophthalmopathy. TCR beta CDR3 regions were amplified from RNA. HTBI primers were employed in a first-round RT-PCR of the TCR CDR3. Each CDR3 protein is one row after TCRdb ran MiXCR on the multiplex PCR reads. Of some 270,000 distinct CDR3 sequences listed, approximately 15% are singletons. What was sequenced was blood. These receptors were collected from a woman between 40 and 50 years old with Graves' hyperthyroidism.

The chain has TRBV13 and TRBJ2-5, with D perhaps matching TRBD2 (5 bases). The CDR3 has 11 amino acids. The germline V and J ends were trimmed by 5 bases and 9 bases, with 10 bases remaining between them. Germline V gene data show CDR1 as PRHDT and CDR2 as FYEKMQ (reference sequence). The CDR3 protein is CASSGPGSQYF. Written as DNA, the CDR3 is TGTGCCAGCAGCGGACCGGGATCCCAGTACTTC.

V and J are TRBV4-1 and TRBJ1-1; the D gene is possibly TRBD1 (5 bases). Germline V lookup: CDR1 MGHRA, CDR2 YSYEKL. V was trimmed by 1 base and J by 12 bases, leaving 18 bases between them. The CDR3 loop spans 14 amino acids. This CDR3 reads CASSQGGRMAWSFF. For the CDR3, the DNA is TGCGCCAGCAGCCAAGGGGGACGGATGGCTTGGTCTTTCTTT.

V and J are TRBV15 and TRBJ2-1; 12 bases align to TRBD2. This CDR3 is 16 amino acids long. Germline CDR1 and CDR2: LNHNV and YYDKDF (reference sequence). V trimming: 0 bases; J trimming: 5 bases; junction bases outside the gene matches: 2. DNA of the CDR3: TGTGCCACCAGCAGAGATGCTAGCGGGAGGGACAATGAGCAGTTCTTC. Translation gives CATSRDASGRDNEQFF.

This clonotype was counted at least ten times. The chain carries TRBV24-1 and TRBJ2-5; TRBD2 matches at 8 bases. This CDR3 has 16 amino acids. Germline loops: CDR1 KGHDR, CDR2 SFDVKD. Unmatched junction bases numbered 9, after V lost 3 bases and J lost 4 bases. The CDR3 loop is CATSDGWRGVAETQYF. The CDR3 coding sequence is TGTGCCACCAGTGATGGGTGGCGGGGGGTCGCAGAGACCCAGTACTTC.

The chain employs TRBV28 and TRBJ2-5, with 12 bases lining up with TRBD2. Germline CDR1 MDHEN, CDR2 SYDVKM. V dropped 4 bases and J dropped 3; count of bases not matched to a gene: 3. The CDR3 contains 15 residues. CDR3 nucleotides: TGTGCCAGCAGTTCTAGACTAGCGGGAGAAGAGACCCAGTACTTC. Protein sequence: CASSSRLAGEETQYF.

This clonotype was seen only a few times. The V call is TRBV7-9, the J call TRBJ2-5; 7 bases match TRBD2. J gave up 5 bases and V 7 bases, and 10 bases lay outside the gene matches. The CDR3 totals 14 residues. Germline CDR1 SEHNR, CDR2 FQNEAQ (reference sequence). CDR3 amino acids: CASNNLAEGETQYF. The CDR3 nucleotides read TGTGCCAGCAACAATCTAGCGGAAGGGGAGACCCAGTACTTC.

This clonotype was observed many times. This chain uses TRBV20-1 with TRBJ1-1, with TRBD1 matching over 7 bases. Germline V lookup: CDR1 DFQATT, CDR2 SNEGSKA (reference sequence). The CDR3 covers 13 residues. Trimming took 4 bases from V and 11 from J; bases not matched to a gene: 13. This chain's CDR3 is CSAILDRASEAFF. CDR3 bases: TGCAGTGCTATTCTCGACAGGGCCTCAGAGGCTTTCTTT.

This clonotype was seen repeatedly, ten times or more. The chain couples TRBV2 to TRBJ2-3, with D possibly being TRBD2 (6 bases). Germline values: CDR1 SNHLY, CDR2 FYNNEI. The CDR3 covers 14 residues. V dropped 6 bases and J dropped 0 bases, with 10 bases sitting between them. The CDR3 DNA sequence: TGTGCCAGCAGAGGAGGGATCAGCACAGATACGCAGTATTTT. This sequence encodes CASRGGISTDTQYF.